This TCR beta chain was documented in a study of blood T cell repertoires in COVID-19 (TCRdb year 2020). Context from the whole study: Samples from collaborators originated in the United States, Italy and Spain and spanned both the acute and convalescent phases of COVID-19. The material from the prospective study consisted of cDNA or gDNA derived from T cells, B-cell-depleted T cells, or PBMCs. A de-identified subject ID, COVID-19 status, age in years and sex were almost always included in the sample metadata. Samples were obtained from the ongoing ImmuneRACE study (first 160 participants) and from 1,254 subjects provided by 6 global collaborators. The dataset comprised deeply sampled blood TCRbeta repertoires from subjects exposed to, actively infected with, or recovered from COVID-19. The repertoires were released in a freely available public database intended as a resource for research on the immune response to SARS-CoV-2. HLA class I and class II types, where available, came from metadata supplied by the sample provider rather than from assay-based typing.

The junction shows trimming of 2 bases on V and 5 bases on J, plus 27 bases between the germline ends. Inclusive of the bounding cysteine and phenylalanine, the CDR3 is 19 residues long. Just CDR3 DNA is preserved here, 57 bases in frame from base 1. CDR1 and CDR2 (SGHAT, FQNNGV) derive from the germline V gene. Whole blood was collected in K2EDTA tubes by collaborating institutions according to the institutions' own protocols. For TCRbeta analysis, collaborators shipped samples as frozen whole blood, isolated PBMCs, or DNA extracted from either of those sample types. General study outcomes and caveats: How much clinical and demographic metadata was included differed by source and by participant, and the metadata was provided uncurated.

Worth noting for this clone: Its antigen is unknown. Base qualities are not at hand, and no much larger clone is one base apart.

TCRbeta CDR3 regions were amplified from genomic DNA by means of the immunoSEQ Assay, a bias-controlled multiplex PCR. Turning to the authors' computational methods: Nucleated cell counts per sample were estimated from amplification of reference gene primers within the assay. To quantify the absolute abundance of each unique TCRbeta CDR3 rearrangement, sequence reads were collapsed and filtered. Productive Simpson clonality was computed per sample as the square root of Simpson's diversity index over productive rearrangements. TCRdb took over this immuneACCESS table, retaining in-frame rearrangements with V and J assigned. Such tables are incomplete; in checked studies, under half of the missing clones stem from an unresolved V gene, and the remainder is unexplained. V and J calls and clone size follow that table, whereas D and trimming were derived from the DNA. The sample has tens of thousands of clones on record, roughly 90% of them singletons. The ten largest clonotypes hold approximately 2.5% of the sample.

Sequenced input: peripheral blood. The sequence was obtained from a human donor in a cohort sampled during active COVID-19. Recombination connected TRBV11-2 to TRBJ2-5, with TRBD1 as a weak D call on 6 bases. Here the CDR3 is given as CASSLLTSGHPNVWETQYF. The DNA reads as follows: TGTGCCAGCAGCTTACTAACCTCGGGACACCCCAATGTATGGGAGACCCAGTACTTC.